The present T cell receptor (beta chain) was sequenced within a study of naive and memory T cell subsets. Whole-study results and caveats: Possibly reflecting memory cells re-expressing CD45RA, a few larger clonotypes occurred in naive repertoires, especially CD8.

Of note for this clonotype: Its antigen remains unidentified. An end of the junction does not agree with germline; a read error may underlie this.

Cells stained for CD3, CD4, CD8, CD45RA and CD27 were sorted into four subsets. The beta constant-region primer was an equimolar mix of two oligonucleotides covering TRBC1 and TRBC2. Nested alpha and beta constant-region primers with the SP2 primer drove four PCR rounds on ligated cDNA. TCRdb analysed the UMI-ligation and nested PCR reads with MiXCR anew, one entry per CDR3 protein. The data hold over 110,000 distinct CDR3 sequences, with approximately 18% observed a single time. This receptor was taken from a human donor in good health. The source material was naive CD8+ T cells from blood.

CDR3 bases: TGTGCCAGCAGTTTAGGAGCGTCCCTCCCTCCGGGGGAGCTGTTTTTT. Protein product: CASSLGASLPPGELFF. The V call is TRBV7-9, the J call TRBJ2-2, with unresolved D. This CDR3 is built from 16 residues. Germline loops: CDR1 SEHNR, CDR2 FQNEAQ (reference sequence). Together with reference TRBV7-9 and TRBJ2-2, the CDR3 gives the full variable domain: DTGVSQNPRHKITKRGQNVTFRCDPISEHNRLYWYRQTLGQGPEFLTYFQNEAQLEKSRLLSDRFSAERPKGSFSTLEIQRTEQGDSAMYLCASSLGASLPPGELFFGEGSRLTVL.